The clone carrying this TCR beta chain was seen many times. Its antigen is not known. Building the TCR beta libraries relied on iRepertoire HTBI primers, and CDR3 regions underwent Arm-PCR. Each CDR3 protein gets one entry after TCRdb re-called the multiplex PCR reads with MiXCR. The table lists 400,000 to 500,000 distinct CDR3 sequences, under 25% of them singletons. Trimming pared 4 bases from V and 9 bases from J, leaving 22 bases between. CDR3 size: 16 residues. The sample comes from a study of regulatory T cells in long-lasting Graves disease. Regarding time point: persistent/refractory GD, antithyroid drugs over 5 years with positive TRAb. From RNA extracted from PBMCs, the TCR library was made. The patients included were those that came from an endocrinology department in Xi'an, China. General study points: Persistent disease showed a preference for TRBV28, TRBJ1-2 and TRBJ2-5. Fewer public clonotypes were shared by new patients (966) than by persistent patients (fewer than 3,000).

The sequencing used peripheral blood mononuclear cells (PBMCs), collected when the disease was refractory, from a patient treated with antithyroid drugs. The clonotype originates from a female donor with Graves disease. The J gene is TRBJ1-5, the V gene TRBV12-3 or TRBV12-4; a weak D match, TRBD1 (6 bases). In DNA, the CDR3 is TGTGCCAGCAGTTCCAATCGACAGGCGGGCGGAAGGCCCCAGCATTTT. It yields the protein CASSSNRQAGGRPQHF.